The present T cell receptor beta chain was sequenced within a study of Graves' ophthalmopathy and Graves' hyperthyroidism. Study-level points and caveats: In blood, most expanded thyroid clonotypes above 0.001 frequency were also detected. Ophthalmopathy progression cases were predicted by the model with 70.59% sensitivity and 72% to 80% specificity.

Amplified TCR beta CDR3 regions were obtained using RNA transcripts as template. An opening RT-PCR round employed HTBI primers and preceded a second-round multiplex PCR. TCRdb reprocessed the multiplex PCR reads via MiXCR and lists one record per CDR3 protein. This sample has about 210,000 distinct CDR3 sequences, with around 30% found just once. Regarding this clonotype: Its target is not known.

Germline assignment: CDR1 MNHEY and CDR2 SVGEGT. The CDR3 totals 15 residues. V lost 2 bases to trimming and J lost 2 bases, with 13 bases between them. J is TRBJ2-7 and V is TRBV6-2 or TRBV6-3; D is uncertain. Sequenced sample: peripheral blood. The sequence derives from a man in his forties or fifties with Graves' ophthalmopathy. The CDR3 loop is CASSYVSPGTYEQYF. CDR3 coding DNA: TGTGCCAGCAGTTACGTGTCCCCTGGGACCTACGAGCAGTACTTC.